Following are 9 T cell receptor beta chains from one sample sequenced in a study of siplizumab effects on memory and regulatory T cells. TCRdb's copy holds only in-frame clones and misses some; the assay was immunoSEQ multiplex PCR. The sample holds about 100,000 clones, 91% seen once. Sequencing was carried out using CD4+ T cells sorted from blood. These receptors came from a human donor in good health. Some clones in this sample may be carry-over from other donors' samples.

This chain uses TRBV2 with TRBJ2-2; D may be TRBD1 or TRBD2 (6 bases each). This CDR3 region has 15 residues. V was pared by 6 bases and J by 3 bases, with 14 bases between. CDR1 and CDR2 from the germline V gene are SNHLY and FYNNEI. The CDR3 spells CASSPTGAHTGELFF. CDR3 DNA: TGTGCCAGCAGCCCAACGGGGGCCCACACCGGGGAGCTGTTTTTT.

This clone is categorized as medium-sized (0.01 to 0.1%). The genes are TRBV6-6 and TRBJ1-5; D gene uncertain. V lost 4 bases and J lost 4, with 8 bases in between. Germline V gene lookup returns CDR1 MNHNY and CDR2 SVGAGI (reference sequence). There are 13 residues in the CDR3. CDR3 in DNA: TGTGCCAGCAGTTCGATGGTAAATCAGCCCCAGCATTTT. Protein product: CASSSMVNQPQHF.

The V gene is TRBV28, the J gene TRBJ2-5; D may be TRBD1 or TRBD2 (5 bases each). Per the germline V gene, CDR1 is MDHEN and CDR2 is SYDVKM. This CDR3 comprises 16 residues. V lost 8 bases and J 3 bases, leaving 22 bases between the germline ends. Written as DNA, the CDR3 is TGTGCCAGCGGGCCGTCTAAGTGGGGGATAGAAGAGACCCAGTACTTC. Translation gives CASGPSKWGIEETQYF.

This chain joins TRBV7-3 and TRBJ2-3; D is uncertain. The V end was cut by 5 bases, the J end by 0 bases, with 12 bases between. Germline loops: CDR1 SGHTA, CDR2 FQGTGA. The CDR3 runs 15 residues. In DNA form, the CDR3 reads TGTGCCAGCAGCCGGACGTACCATAGCACAGATACGCAGTATTTT. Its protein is CASSRTYHSTDTQYF.

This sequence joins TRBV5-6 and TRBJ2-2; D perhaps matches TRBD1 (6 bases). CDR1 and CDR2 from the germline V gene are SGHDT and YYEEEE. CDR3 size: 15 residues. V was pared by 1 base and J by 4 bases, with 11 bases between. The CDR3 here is CASSLMGATTGELFF. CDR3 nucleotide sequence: TGTGCCAGCAGCTTGATGGGGGCCACCACCGGGGAGCTGTTTTTT.

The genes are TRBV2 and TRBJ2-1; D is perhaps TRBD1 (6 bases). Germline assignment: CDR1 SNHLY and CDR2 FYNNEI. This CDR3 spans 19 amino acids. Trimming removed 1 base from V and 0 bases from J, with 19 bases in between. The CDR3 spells CASSEVGRGLRSSYNEQFF. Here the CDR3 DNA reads TGTGCCAGCAGTGAAGTTGGCAGGGGCCTTCGGAGCTCCTACAATGAGCAGTTCTTC.

CDR3 bases: TGTGCCAGCAGTTTATTCGGCAGGGAGGCCGAGGGGCAGTACTTC. It encodes CASSLFGREAEGQYF. V is TRBV28 and J is TRBJ2-7, with D possibly matching TRBD2 (6 bases). Germline CDR1 MDHEN, CDR2 SYDVKM. Trimming pared 1 base from V and 9 bases from J, leaving 19 bases between. The CDR3 covers 15 residues.

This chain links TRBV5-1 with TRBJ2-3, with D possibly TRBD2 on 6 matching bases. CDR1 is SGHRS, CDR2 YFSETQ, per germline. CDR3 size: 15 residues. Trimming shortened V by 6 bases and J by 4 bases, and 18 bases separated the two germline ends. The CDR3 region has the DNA TGCGCCAGCAATCCTCGACCCGGGAGCCCAGATACGCAGTATTTT. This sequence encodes CASNPRPGSPDTQYF.

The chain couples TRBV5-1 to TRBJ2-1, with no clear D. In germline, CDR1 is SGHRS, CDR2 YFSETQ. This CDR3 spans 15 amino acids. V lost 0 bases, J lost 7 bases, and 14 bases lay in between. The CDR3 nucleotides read TGCGCCAGCAGCTTGGGAGTCGCAGAGTCTAATGAGCAGTTCTTC. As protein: CASSLGVAESNEQFF.